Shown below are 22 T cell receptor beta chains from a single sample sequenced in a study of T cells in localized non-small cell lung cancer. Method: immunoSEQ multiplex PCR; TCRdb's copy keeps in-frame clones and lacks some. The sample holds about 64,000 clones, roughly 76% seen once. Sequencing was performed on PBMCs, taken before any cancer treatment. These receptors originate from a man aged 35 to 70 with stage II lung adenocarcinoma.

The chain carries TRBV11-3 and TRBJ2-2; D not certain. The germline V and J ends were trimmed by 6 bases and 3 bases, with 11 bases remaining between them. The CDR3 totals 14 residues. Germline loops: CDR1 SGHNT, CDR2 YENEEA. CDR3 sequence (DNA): TGTGCCAGCAGTTATATAGCCGACACCGGGGAGCTGTTTTTT. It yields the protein CASSYIADTGELFF. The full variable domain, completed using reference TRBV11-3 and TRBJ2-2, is EAGVVQSPRYKIIEKKQPVAFWCNPISGHNTLYWYLQNLGQGPELLIRYENEEAVDDSQLPKDRFSAERLKGVDSTLKIQPAELGDSAVYLCASSYIADTGELFFGEGSRLTVL.

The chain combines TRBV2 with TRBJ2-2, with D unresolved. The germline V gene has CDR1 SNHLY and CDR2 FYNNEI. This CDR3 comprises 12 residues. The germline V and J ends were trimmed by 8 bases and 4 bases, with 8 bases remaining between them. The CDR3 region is CASQSFTGELFF. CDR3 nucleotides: TGTGCCAGCCAGAGCTTCACCGGGGAGCTGTTTTTT.

For the CDR3, the DNA is TGTGCCAGCAGCAAAAGCGCACAGGGACGAGGAGAAAAACTGTTTTTT. Protein: CASSKSAQGRGEKLFF. The V call is TRBV7-8, the J call TRBJ1-4, with D possibly being TRBD1 (6 bases). Germline CDR1 SGHVS, CDR2 FQNEAQ. V was clipped by 5 bases and J by 8 bases, with 21 bases between them. This CDR3 is built from 16 residues. The entire variable domain, with the rest obtained from reference TRBV7-8 and TRBJ1-4, is as follows: GAGVSQSPRYKVAKRGQDVALRCDPISGHVSLFWYQQALGQGPEFLTYFQNEAQLDKSGLPSDRFFAERPEGSVSTLKIQRTQQEDSAVYLCASSKSAQGRGEKLFFGSGTQLSVL.

The CDR3 loop reads CSVRDTSSPGNTIYF. The DNA for the CDR3 is TGCAGCGTCCGGGACACCTCCAGTCCTGGAAACACCATATATTTT. The V gene is TRBV29-1, the J gene TRBJ1-3, with D possibly being TRBD1 (6 bases). Germline-derived CDR1 and CDR2 are SQVTM and ANQGSEA. The CDR3 length is 15 residues. V shed 6 bases and J shed 2 bases, with 17 bases lying between them.

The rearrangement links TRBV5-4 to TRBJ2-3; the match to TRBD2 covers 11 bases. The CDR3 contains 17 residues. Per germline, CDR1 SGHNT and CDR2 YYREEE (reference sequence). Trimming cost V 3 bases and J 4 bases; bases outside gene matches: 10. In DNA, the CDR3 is TGTGCCAGCAGCTCCCCCGGAACTAGCGGGAGCGCAGATACGCAGTATTTT. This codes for CASSSPGTSGSADTQYF.

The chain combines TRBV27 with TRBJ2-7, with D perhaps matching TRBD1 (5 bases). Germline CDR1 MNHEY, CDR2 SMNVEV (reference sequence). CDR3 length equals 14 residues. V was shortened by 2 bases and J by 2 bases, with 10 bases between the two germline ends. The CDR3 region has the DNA TGTGCCAGCAGTTTAAGGGGATACCCCTACGAGCAGTACTTC. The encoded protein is CASSLRGYPYEQYF.

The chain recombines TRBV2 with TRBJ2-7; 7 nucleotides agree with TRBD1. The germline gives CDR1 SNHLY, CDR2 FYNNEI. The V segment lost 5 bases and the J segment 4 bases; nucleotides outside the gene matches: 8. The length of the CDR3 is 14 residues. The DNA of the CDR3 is TGTGCCAGCAGTAGGGACAGCGGTAGTTACGAGCAGTACTTC. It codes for CASSRDSGSYEQYF.

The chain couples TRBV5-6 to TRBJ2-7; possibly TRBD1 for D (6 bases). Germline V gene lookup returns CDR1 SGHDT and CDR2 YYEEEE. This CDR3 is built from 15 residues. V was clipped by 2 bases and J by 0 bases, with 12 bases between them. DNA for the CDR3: TGTGCCAGCAGCTTTGTGGGACACGGCTCCTACGAGCAGTACTTC. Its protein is CASSFVGHGSYEQYF.

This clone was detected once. This chain's CDR3 is CASSLTAFNYGYTF. DNA of the CDR3: TGTGCCAGTAGTCTGACAGCATTCAATTATGGCTACACCTTC. V is TRBV19 and J is TRBJ1-2; possible D gene TRBD1, 5 bases. V lost 5 bases and J 5 bases, leaving 15 bases between the germline ends. Germline values: CDR1 LNHDA, CDR2 SQIVND (reference sequence). The CDR3 is 14 amino acids.

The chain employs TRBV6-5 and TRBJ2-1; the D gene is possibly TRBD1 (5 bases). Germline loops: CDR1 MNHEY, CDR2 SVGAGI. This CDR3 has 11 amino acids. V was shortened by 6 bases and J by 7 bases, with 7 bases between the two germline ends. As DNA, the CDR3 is TGTGCCAGCAGGCAGGGTAATGAGCAGTTCTTC. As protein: CASRQGNEQFF.

The CDR3 region is CATYKGGGANTEAFF. CDR3 nucleotide sequence: TGTGCCACCTACAAAGGGGGGGGCGCGAACACTGAAGCTTTCTTT. This sequence joins TRBV5-4 and TRBJ1-1; D possibly corresponds to TRBD1 (6 bases). Germline V lookup: CDR1 SGHNT, CDR2 YYREEE (reference sequence). Trimming removed 9 bases at V and 1 base at J, with 19 bases between. The CDR3 is 15 residues long. Drawing the rest from reference TRBV5-4 and TRBJ1-1, the complete variable domain is ETGVTQSPTHLIKTRGQQVTLRCSSQSGHNTVSWYQQALGQGPQFIFQYYREEENGRGNFPPRFSGLQFPNYSSELNVNALELDDSALYLCATYKGGGANTEAFFGQGTRLTVV.

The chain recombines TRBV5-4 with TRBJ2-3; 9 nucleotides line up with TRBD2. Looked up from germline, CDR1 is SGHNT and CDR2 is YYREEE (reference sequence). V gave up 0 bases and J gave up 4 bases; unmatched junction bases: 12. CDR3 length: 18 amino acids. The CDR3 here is CASSLAFSSGSVADTQYF. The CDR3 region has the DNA TGTGCCAGCAGCTTGGCCTTTAGTAGCGGGAGTGTCGCAGATACGCAGTATTTT.

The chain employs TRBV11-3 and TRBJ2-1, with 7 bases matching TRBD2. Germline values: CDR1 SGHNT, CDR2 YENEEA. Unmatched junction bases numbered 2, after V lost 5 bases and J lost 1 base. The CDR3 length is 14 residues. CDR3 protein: CASSLGGSYNEQFF. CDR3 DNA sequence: TGTGCCAGCAGCCTCGGGGGGTCCTACAATGAGCAGTTCTTC.

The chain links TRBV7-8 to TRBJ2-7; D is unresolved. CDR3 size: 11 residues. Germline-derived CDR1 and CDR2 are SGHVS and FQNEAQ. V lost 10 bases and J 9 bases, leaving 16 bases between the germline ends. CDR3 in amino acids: CAIASGHSQYF. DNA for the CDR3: TGTGCCATTGCGTCCGGGCACTCGCAGTACTTC. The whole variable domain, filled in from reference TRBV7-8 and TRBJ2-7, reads GAGVSQSPRYKVAKRGQDVALRCDPISGHVSLFWYQQALGQGPEFLTYFQNEAQLDKSGLPSDRFFAERPEGSVSTLKIQRTQQEDSAVYLCAIASGHSQYFGPGTRLTVT.

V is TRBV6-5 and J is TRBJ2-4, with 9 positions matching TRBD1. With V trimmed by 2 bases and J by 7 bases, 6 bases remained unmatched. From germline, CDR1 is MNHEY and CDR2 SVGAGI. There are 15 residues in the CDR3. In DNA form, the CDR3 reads TGTGCCAGCAGTTACGGGACAGGGCTTGGTAACATTCAGTACTTC. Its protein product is CASSYGTGLGNIQYF.

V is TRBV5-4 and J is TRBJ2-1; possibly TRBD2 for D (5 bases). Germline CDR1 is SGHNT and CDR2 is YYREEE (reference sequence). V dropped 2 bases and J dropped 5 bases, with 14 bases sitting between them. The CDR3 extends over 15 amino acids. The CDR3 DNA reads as TGTGCCAGCAGCTTTACTAGGGTTTCGAACAATGAGCAGTTCTTC. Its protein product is CASSFTRVSNNEQFF.

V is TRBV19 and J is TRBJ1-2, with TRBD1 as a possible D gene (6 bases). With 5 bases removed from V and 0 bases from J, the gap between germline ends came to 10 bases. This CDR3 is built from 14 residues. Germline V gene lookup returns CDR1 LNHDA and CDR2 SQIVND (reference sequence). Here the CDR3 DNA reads TGTGCCAGTAGTTACGGACAGCCTAACTATGGCTACACCTTC. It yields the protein CASSYGQPNYGYTF.

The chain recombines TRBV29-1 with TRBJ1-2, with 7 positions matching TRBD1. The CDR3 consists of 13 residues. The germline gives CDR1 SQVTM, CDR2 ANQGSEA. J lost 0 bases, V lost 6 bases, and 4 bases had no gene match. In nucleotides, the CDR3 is TGCAGCGTGGGACAGACAGCTAACTATGGCTACACCTTC. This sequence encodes CSVGQTANYGYTF.

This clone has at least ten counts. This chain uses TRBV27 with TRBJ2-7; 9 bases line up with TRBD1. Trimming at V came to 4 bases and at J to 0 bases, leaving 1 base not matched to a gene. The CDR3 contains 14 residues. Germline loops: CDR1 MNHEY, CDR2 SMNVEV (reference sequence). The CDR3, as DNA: TGTGCCAGCAGTTGGGACAGGGACTCCTACGAGCAGTACTTC. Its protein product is CASSWDRDSYEQYF.

The CDR3 coding sequence is TGTGCCAGCAGCGCAGGGGCCGGTAGCACAGATACGCAGTATTTT. This sequence encodes CASSAGAGSTDTQYF. The chain links TRBV9 to TRBJ2-3; TRBD1 might be the D (6 bases). Germline-derived CDR1 and CDR2 are SGDLS and YYNGEE. V was pared by 3 bases and J by 0 bases, with 11 bases between. The CDR3 extends over 15 amino acids.

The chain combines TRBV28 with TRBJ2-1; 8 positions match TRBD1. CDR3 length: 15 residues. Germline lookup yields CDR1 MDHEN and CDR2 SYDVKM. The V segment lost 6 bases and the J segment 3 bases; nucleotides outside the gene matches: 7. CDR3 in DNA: TGTGCCAGCAGACTCCAGGGGGCTAACTACAATGAGCAGTTCTTC. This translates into CASRLQGANYNEQFF.

CDR3 nucleotides: TGTGCCAGCAGTGAGCTTCCCGGGACGGCTAAAGAGCAGTACTTC. Protein product: CASSELPGTAKEQYF. The V call is TRBV2, the J call TRBJ2-7; D is perhaps TRBD1 or TRBD2 (5 bases each). The CDR3 loop spans 15 amino acids. V was clipped by 3 bases and J by 7 bases, with 19 bases between them. In germline, CDR1 is SNHLY, CDR2 FYNNEI. Complete variable domain (other parts from reference TRBV2 and TRBJ2-7): EPEVTQTPSHQVTQMGQEVILRCVPISNHLYFYWYRQILGQKVEFLVSFYNNEISEKSEIFDDQFSVERPDGSNFTLKIRSTKLEDSAMYFCASSELPGTAKEQYFGPGTRLTVT.